A selection of T cell receptor beta chains follows, all from one sample in a study of cytomegalovirus exposure and HLA in healthy donors. Clones were read by immunoSEQ multiplex PCR, and TCRdb kept only the in-frame ones, dropping some. There are about 200,000 clones in the sample; roughly 68% occur only once, and roughly 1.9% lies in the top ten. Sequencing was done on a sample of PBMCs. The receptors come from a woman aged 30 to 39 in good health and CMV-seronegative. The CDR3 runs from the conserved cysteine through the conserved F or W. D genes are given only for firm matches. Size values are once, few and many counts, or a class for expanded clones, and some rows have none.

j_call | v_call | d_call | clone_size | cdr3_aa | cdr3_nt
TRBJ2-2 | TRBV19 | TRBD2 | - | CASSTGLAGGNTGELFF | TGTGCCAGTAGTACGGGACTAGCGGGAGGGAACACCGGGGAGCTGTTTTTT
TRBJ2-7 | TRBV5-3 | - | few | CARISPGDWVYEQYF | TGTGCCAGAATTTCGCCCGGAGACTGGGTCTACGAGCAGTACTTC
TRBJ2-5 | TRBV7-3 | - | few | CASSLAGRQETQYF | TGTGCCAGCAGCTTAGCGGGAAGACAAGAGACCCAGTACTTC
TRBJ1-4 | TRBV29-1 | TRBD1 | - | CSASRGRGRLGVVNEKLFF | TGCAGCGCCTCGAGGGGCAGGGGGCGACTCGGGGTCGTAAATGAAAAACTGTTTTTT
TRBJ2-7 | TRBV29-1 | TRBD2 | - | CSVGRGGYTYEQYF | TGCAGCGTTGGCCGGGGGGGGTATACCTACGAGCAGTACTTC
TRBJ1-2 | TRBV30 | - | - | CAWSVSGAYGYTF | TGTGCCTGGAGTGTATCAGGGGCCTATGGCTACACCTTC
TRBJ2-7 | TRBV6-1 | - | - | CASGGDPSSYEQYF | TGTGCCAGCGGCGGGGACCCTAGCTCCTACGAGCAGTACTTC
TRBJ1-4 | TRBV29-1 | TRBD1 | few | CSVGYIAGQGEVYNEKLFF | TGCAGCGTTGGTTATATAGCGGGACAGGGCGAGGTTTATAATGAAAAACTGTTTTTT
TRBJ1-2 | TRBV27 | - | once | CASSLGVGSYGYTF | TGTGCCAGCAGTTTAGGTGTCGGGAGCTATGGCTACACCTTC
TRBJ1-5 | TRBV7-8 | - | - | CASSLGRVGRNQPQHF | TGTGCCAGCAGCTTAGGCAGGGTGGGTCGCAATCAGCCCCAGCATTTT
TRBJ2-2 | TRBV7-2 | TRBD1 | - | CASRPPTGVAGELFF | TGTGCCAGCAGACCCCCGACAGGGGTTGCCGGGGAGCTGTTTTTT
TRBJ1-2 | TRBV5-4 | - | - | CASSADPLQGIFYGYTF | TGTGCCAGCAGCGCCGACCCATTACAGGGAATCTTCTATGGCTACACCTTC
TRBJ2-7 | TRBV19 | TRBD1 | - | CASSVGQGVSNEQYF | TGTGCCAGTAGTGTGGGACAGGGGGTCTCCAACGAGCAGTACTTC
TRBJ2-7 | TRBV11-2 | TRBD2 | - | CASSLDFLGGVSYEQYF | TGTGCCAGCAGCTTAGATTTCCTTGGGGGGGTTTCCTACGAGCAGTACTTC
TRBJ1-6 | TRBV6-1 | - | - | CASSDGMGNNSPLHF | TGTGCCAGCAGTGACGGGATGGGGAATAATTCACCCCTCCACTTT
TRBJ1-6 | TRBV11-2 | - | - | CASSYADRLNSPLHF | TGTGCCAGCAGCTATGCGGACAGACTTAATTCACCCCTCCACTTT
TRBJ2-3 | TRBV13 | TRBD2 | - | CASSLLRELDTQYF | TGTGCCAGCAGCTTGTTGCGGGAGCTCGATACGCAGTATTTT
TRBJ2-3 | TRBV5-4 | - | - | CASRPGVGEDTQYF | TGTGCCAGCAGGCCAGGGGTCGGGGAAGATACGCAGTATTTT
TRBJ1-3 | TRBV4-3 | - | - | CASSQLLGDTGNTIYF | TGCGCCAGCAGCCAACTCTTAGGGGATACTGGAAACACCATATATTTT
TRBJ2-7 | TRBV4-2 | - | few | CASSQEIAEAYEQYF | TGTGCCAGCAGCCAAGAAATAGCGGAAGCCTACGAGCAGTACTTC
TRBJ2-7 | TRBV7-9 | TRBD2 | once | CSSSLKLAGGANEQYF | TGTTCCAGCAGCTTAAAACTAGCGGGGGGGGCCAACGAGCAGTACTTC
TRBJ2-1 | TRBV7-6 | - | - | CASSPNLDQGQNEQFF | TGTGCCAGCAGCCCAAACTTAGATCAGGGGCAAAATGAGCAGTTCTTC
TRBJ2-3 | TRBV4-2 | - | many | CASQKNVLGRTDTQYF | TGTGCCAGCCAAAAAAATGTACTAGGTCGCACAGATACGCAGTATTTT
TRBJ1-6 | TRBV5-1 | - | few | CASSLGPPDSPLHF | TGCGCCAGCAGCTTGGGTCCCCCGGATTCACCCCTCCACTTT
TRBJ2-1 | TRBV7-3 | TRBD1 | - | CASSLGDSPYNEQFF | TGTGCCAGCAGCTTAGGGGACAGCCCCTACAATGAGCAGTTCTTC
TRBJ1-1 | TRBV6-1 | - | - | CASTLGAFSEAFF | TGTGCCAGCACCTTAGGGGCGTTTTCTGAAGCTTTCTTT
TRBJ1-5 | TRBV19 | TRBD1 | - | CASSVQGEIGAQHF | TGTGCCAGTAGTGTTCAGGGGGAGATAGGTGCCCAGCATTTT
TRBJ1-2 | TRBV19 | - | - | CASAYRVQEGYTF | TGTGCCAGTGCCTACAGGGTCCAGGAAGGCTACACCTTC
TRBJ2-7 | TRBV5-4 | - | - | CASSLAGDAYEQYF | TGTGCCAGCAGCCTTGCAGGGGATGCGTACGAGCAGTACTTC
TRBJ2-1 | TRBV7-3 | - | - | CASSPGRDTPEQFF | TGTGCCAGCAGCCCTGGCCGGGACACACCCGAGCAGTTCTTC
TRBJ1-2 | TRBV19 | - | - | CASSIARGASGYTF | TGTGCCAGTAGTATAGCTCGGGGGGCGAGTGGCTACACCTTC
TRBJ1-6 | TRBV2 | - | - | CASTNGNIISGHF | TGTGCCAGCACGAACGGGAATATAATATCCGGCCACTTT
TRBJ2-3 | TRBV6-1 | TRBD2 | - | CASSEFSGGPDTQYF | TGTGCCAGCAGTGAATTTAGCGGGGGGCCAGATACGCAGTATTTT
TRBJ2-7 | TRBV11-2 | TRBD1 | - | CASSSTDRGSNEQYF | TGTGCCAGCAGCTCGACCGACAGGGGCTCGAACGAGCAGTACTTC
TRBJ2-7 | TRBV27 | TRBD1 | - | CASSYWTGGRGEQYF | TGTGCCAGCAGTTATTGGACAGGGGGTCGAGGCGAGCAGTACTTC
TRBJ2-2 | TRBV5-4 | - | few | CASSPRGRGPANTGELFF | TGTGCCAGCAGCCCCCGAGGGCGGGGGCCTGCGAACACCGGGGAGCTGTTTTTT
TRBJ2-1 | TRBV2 | TRBD2 | - | CARSSTAGGFNEQFF | TGTGCCAGATCCTCAACGGCGGGGGGGTTTAATGAGCAGTTCTTC
TRBJ2-3 | TRBV9 | TRBD1 | - | CASSTPGQGSVQYF | TGTGCCAGCAGCACACCGGGACAGGGAAGTGTGCAGTATTTT